This passage covers 19 T cell receptor beta chains from one sample sequenced in a study of cytomegalovirus exposure and HLA in healthy donors. PCR employed 60 Vbeta and 13 Jbeta primers. Only in-frame clones appear in the TCRdb table, and some are missing; sequencing was by immunoSEQ multiplex PCR. This repertoire shows around 130,000 clones, roughly four fifths found once; its top ten account for roughly 3.1%. Material for sequencing was PBMCs. The receptors were sampled from a man aged 30-40 years in good health and CMV-seronegative.

V usage is TRBV19 and J usage is TRBJ2-5; TRBD2 aligns across 8 bases. The germline CDR1 and CDR2 sequences are LNHDA and SQIVND (reference sequence). Trimming took 0 bases from V and 2 from J; bases not matched to a gene: 8. This CDR3 region has 17 residues. The CDR3 loop is CASSIDPAGAQQETQYF. CDR3 in DNA: TGTGCCAGTAGTATAGACCCAGCGGGGGCGCAACAAGAGACCCAGTACTTC.

The chain carries TRBV27 and TRBJ2-7, with 7 bases aligning to TRBD1. V lost 8 bases, J lost 6 bases, and 7 bases stayed unmatched. CDR3 length equals 12 residues. Germline V gene sequence: CDR1 MNHEY, CDR2 SMNVEV (reference sequence). The CDR3 reads CASGSTGVEQYF. CDR3 sequence (DNA): TGTGCCAGCGGCAGTACAGGGGTCGAGCAGTACTTC.

The chain links TRBV7-2 to TRBJ2-1, with 9 positions matching TRBD2. The CDR3 is 17 residues long. Germline CDR1 is SGHTA and CDR2 is FQGNSA. V shed 5 bases, J shed 1 base, and the junction held 9 bases outside the gene matches. The CDR3 loop reads CASSLRTSAVSYNEQFF. CDR3 bases: TGTGCCAGCAGCCTTAGGACTAGCGCGGTATCCTACAATGAGCAGTTCTTC.

This chain connects TRBV4-1 to TRBJ2-1, with 8 nucleotides matching TRBD1. Germline V gives CDR1 MGHRA, CDR2 YSYEKL. The CDR3 is 14 amino acids. V lost 5 bases to trimming and J lost 3 bases; unmatched junction nucleotides: 3. The CDR3 DNA sequence: TGCGCCAGCAGCAACAGGGGGATCTACAATGAGCAGTTCTTC. Its protein is CASSNRGIYNEQFF.

The chain is built from TRBV4-2 and TRBJ2-7; 7 bases fit TRBD2. The CDR3 is 15 residues long. The germline gives CDR1 LGHNA, CDR2 YNFKEQ. With 1 base clipped from V and 1 base from J, the junction kept 4 bases outside the gene matches. CDR3 nucleotides: TGTGCCAGCAGCCAAGGGACTAGTCAATCCTACGAGCAGTACTTC. Its translation: CASSQGTSQSYEQYF.

The gene calls are TRBV9 and TRBJ2-7; 12 nucleotides line up with TRBD2. This CDR3 has 15 residues. The J segment lost 5 bases and the V segment lost 3 bases, leaving 6 bases of the junction unmatched. The germline gives CDR1 SGDLS, CDR2 YYNGEE. CDR3 in DNA: TGTGCCAGCAGCGGGCGACTAGCGGGAGTCGACGAGCAGTACTTC. Translation gives CASSGRLAGVDEQYF.

Worth noting for this clone: Other DNA sequences of this sample code for an identical CDR3. The V gene is TRBV2, the J gene TRBJ1-1, with a tentative D call TRBD1 (5 bases). Trimming shortened V by 4 bases and J by 0 bases, and 9 bases separated the two germline ends. CDR1 and CDR2 from the germline V gene are SNHLY and FYNNEI. The length of the CDR3 is 14 residues. The CDR3 nucleotides are TGTGCCAGCAGTGTGGGGCAACTGAACACTGAAGCTTTCTTT. Residues: CASSVGQLNTEAFF.

This clone was picked up one time. The CDR3 DNA follows: TGTGCCAGCAGCTTGAGGGGCAGGGCTTTTTTTGGAAACACCATATATTTT. Its protein product is CASSLRGRAFFGNTIYF. V usage is TRBV5-6 and J usage is TRBJ1-3; TRBD1 is a possible D gene (5 bases). V was clipped by 1 base and J by 3 bases, with 17 bases between them. The CDR3 has 17 amino acids. Germline V lookup: CDR1 SGHDT, CDR2 YYEEEE.

V is TRBV19 and J is TRBJ2-5; weak D call: TRBD1 (7 bases). Trimming removed 9 bases at V and 7 bases at J, with 18 bases between. The CDR3 consists of 13 residues. Germline CDR1 and CDR2: LNHDA and SQIVND (reference sequence). The CDR3 region is CASGGGAKVTQYF. The DNA of the CDR3 is TGTGCCAGCGGAGGGGGCGCGAAGGTGACCCAGTACTTC.

The rearrangement joins TRBV7-9 to TRBJ1-5; TRBD1 matches 9 bases. The junction had 9 bases not matched to a gene; V was cut back by 3 bases and J by 0 bases. There are 18 residues in the CDR3. Per germline, CDR1 SEHNR and CDR2 FQNEAQ (reference sequence). The CDR3 loop is CASSLGPWDRDSNQPQHF. The CDR3 DNA is TGTGCCAGCAGCTTGGGACCCTGGGACAGGGATAGCAATCAGCCCCAGCATTTT.

This chain joins TRBV7-9 and TRBJ2-7; 9 positions match TRBD2. The length of the CDR3 is 18 residues. CDR1 SEHNR and CDR2 FQNEAQ come from the germline V gene (reference sequence). Unmatched junction bases numbered 17, after V lost 5 bases and J lost 3 bases. CDR3 sequence (DNA): TGTGCCAGCAGCCAACCTACATTTAGCGGGAGTATCATCTACGAGCAGTACTTC. Amino acid sequence: CASSQPTFSGSIIYEQYF.

J is TRBJ2-7 and V is TRBV7-9, with a weak D call TRBD2 (5 bases). The CDR3 is 14 residues long. V shed 6 bases and J shed 4 bases, with 16 bases lying between them. Germline V gene data show CDR1 as SEHNR and CDR2 as FQNEAQ (reference sequence). The CDR3 DNA is TGTGCCAGCAGAGCGGAGAGTATTGGTTACGAGCAGTACTTC. The encoded protein is CASRAESIGYEQYF.

A few counts support this clone. CDR3 nucleotide sequence: TGCGCCAGCAGCCCGGGGGAGACTTTGAACATTCAGTACTTC. Encoded protein: CASSPGETLNIQYF. The gene calls are TRBV4-1 and TRBJ2-4; a weak D match, TRBD2 (6 bases). Trimming left V 4 bases short and J 7 bases short, with 14 bases between. CDR3 size: 14 residues. In germline, CDR1 is MGHRA, CDR2 YSYEKL.

The J gene is TRBJ1-2, the V gene TRBV7-8; 7 positions agree with TRBD1. The CDR3 is 17 residues long. Germline V gene lookup returns CDR1 SGHVS and CDR2 FQNEAQ. V lost 2 bases, J lost 3 bases, and 12 bases stayed unmatched. Here the CDR3 reads CASSLSFGQEAYYGYTF. DNA for the CDR3: TGTGCCAGCAGCTTATCCTTCGGACAGGAAGCTTACTATGGCTACACCTTC.

This clone appeared a few times. J is TRBJ2-5 and V is TRBV7-9; D is possibly TRBD2 (5 bases). CDR3 size: 13 residues. Looked up from germline, CDR1 is SEHNR and CDR2 is FQNEAQ (reference sequence). V was shortened by 4 bases and J by 5 bases, with 11 bases between the two germline ends. CDR3 sequence reads: CASSSRGLETQYF. The DNA of the CDR3 is TGTGCCAGCAGCTCGCGAGGGCTGGAGACCCAGTACTTC.

The rearrangement uses TRBV6-1 and TRBJ1-2, with 8 bases identical to TRBD1. Germline V lookup: CDR1 MNHNS, CDR2 SASEGT. J was trimmed by 6 bases and V by 11 bases; bases with no gene match: 14. The CDR3 consists of 14 residues. DNA for the CDR3: TGTGCCTATTTCTCAGGGGGCGCGCCCAATGGCTACACCTTC. Amino acids: CAYFSGGAPNGYTF.

V is TRBV5-5 and J is TRBJ1-4; D remains ambiguous. The CDR3 length is 16 residues. The germline V and J ends were trimmed by 4 bases and 4 bases, with 17 bases remaining between them. Per germline, CDR1 SGHKS and CDR2 YYEKEE (reference sequence). This CDR3 reads CASSPAGGMDNEKLFF. In DNA, the CDR3 is TGTGCCAGCAGCCCGGCGGGAGGGATGGATAATGAAAAACTGTTTTTT.

V and J are TRBV6-5 and TRBJ1-1; weak D call: TRBD1 (6 bases). The germline V and J ends were trimmed by 0 bases and 6 bases, with 14 bases remaining between them. The CDR3 consists of 15 residues. Germline CDR1 is MNHEY and CDR2 is SVGAGI. DNA for the CDR3: TGTGCCAGCAGTTACTCGATGACAGGAACCTCTGAAGCTTTCTTT. Protein sequence: CASSYSMTGTSEAFF.

This clone was counted once. The CDR3 here is CASSQARGVHSGRNTGELFF. In nucleotides, the CDR3 is TGCGCCAGCAGCCAAGCCCGGGGAGTCCATAGCGGGAGGAACACCGGGGAGCTGTTTTTT. The chain is built from TRBV4-3 and TRBJ2-2, with 9 bases fitting TRBD2. Trimming at V came to 1 base and at J to 1 base, leaving 13 bases not matched to a gene. Germline loops: CDR1 LGHNA, CDR2 YSLEER. This CDR3 contains 20 residues.